This T cell receptor (beta chain) is drawn from a study of T cells in localized non-small cell lung cancer (TCRdb year 2020). Turning to the overall study: Comparing tumors with uninvolved tumor-adjacent lungs, the study looked at the T cell repertoires of around 250 patients with early-stage NSCLC. All 250 or so NSCLC patients in the cohort were treatment-naive and had localized lung tumors that were resected. The mean age of the NSCLC patients was under 70 years, with 130 or so men and 110 or so women.

TCR beta CDR3 regions were sequenced from DNA using the immunoSEQ Assay. The study's processing was this. To compute T cell density, TCR beta template counts were normalized to usable DNA, which was estimated by amplifying housekeeping genes. Using the preseqR package, richness was estimated by extrapolating to 120,000 templates for tissue samples and 400,000 templates for PBMC samples. Clonality was defined by subtracting Pielou's evenness from one. To identify tissue-enriched TCRs, differential abundance testing was run on productive amino-acid clonotypes with a minimum total count of 5 and an alpha of 0.1. The Jaccard Index and the Morisita Overlap Index were used to quantify repertoire overlap between compartments. GLIPH grouped TCR beta CDR3s together with public tetramer-defined viral CDR3s, and a viral motif had to include at least three viral sequences and show V-gene enrichment. Entries here come from immuneACCESS through TCRdb and include only in-frame sequences with V and J called. Some clones fail to appear in such tables; in the studies checked, an unresolved V gene covers under half of the shortfall, and the cause of the remainder is unknown. The V and J calls and the clone size are those of that table, but D and trimming were determined from the DNA. Within this sample are about 72,000 clones, with 84% of them counted one time only. The ten largest clones take up about 13% of the sample.

CDR1 and CDR2 are read off the germline V gene (reference sequence) as LNHDA and SQIVND. The CDR3 goes from the cysteine to the phenylalanine over 16 residues. The kept DNA is CDR3 alone, 48 bases in frame from the first base. Unmatched junction bases come to 11, with V trimmed by 3 bases and J by 6 bases. At diagnosis, tumor, uninvolved tumor-adjacent lung and peripheral blood were collected and then preserved as a mix of FFPE and fresh-frozen material. Blood samples were analyzed as peripheral blood mononuclear cells for TCR repertoire profiling. Findings and caveats that apply to the study as a whole: Longer overall survival was associated with higher blood T cell density, whereas shorter survival was associated with higher adjacent-lung clonality. Because multi-region tumor sequencing was not done, intratumor heterogeneity could not be ruled out. Since the design was exploratory, TCR variables were selected using unadjusted p-values with no false-discovery rate correction. Uninvolved tumor-adjacent lung showed the highest T cell clonality, higher than tumor, which suggests more focused antigenic responses in the uninvolved tumor-adjacent lung. Of the top 100 tumor clones, a median of approximately 60 were detected in paired uninvolved adjacent lung; approximately 28 were also among that lung's top 100.

As to this clone: There is no known antigen for this receptor. No base quality information exists; no much larger clone differs at one position.

The source is a female donor of 60 years or more with stage I lung adenocarcinoma. Sequencing used peripheral blood, obtained before any cancer treatment. This sequence uses TRBV19 and TRBJ1-5, and 7 junction bases match TRBD1. The bases read TGTGCCAGTAGTATCACCCTCAGGGGGAGCGGTCAGCCCCAGCATTTT. The translation is CASSITLRGSGQPQHF.